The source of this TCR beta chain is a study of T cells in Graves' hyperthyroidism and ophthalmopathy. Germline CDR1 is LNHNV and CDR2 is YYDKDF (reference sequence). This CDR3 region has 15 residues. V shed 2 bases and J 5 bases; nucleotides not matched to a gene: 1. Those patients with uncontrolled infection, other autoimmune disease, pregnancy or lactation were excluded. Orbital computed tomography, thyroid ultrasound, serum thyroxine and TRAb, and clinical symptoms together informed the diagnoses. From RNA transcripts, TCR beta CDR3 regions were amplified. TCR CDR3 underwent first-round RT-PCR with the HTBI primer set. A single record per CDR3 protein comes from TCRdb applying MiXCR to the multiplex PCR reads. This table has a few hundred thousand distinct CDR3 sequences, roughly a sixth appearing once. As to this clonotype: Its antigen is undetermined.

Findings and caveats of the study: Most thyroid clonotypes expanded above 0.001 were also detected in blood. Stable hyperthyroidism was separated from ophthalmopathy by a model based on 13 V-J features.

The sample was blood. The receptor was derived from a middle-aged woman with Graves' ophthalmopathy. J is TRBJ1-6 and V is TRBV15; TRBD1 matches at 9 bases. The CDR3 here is CATSRRTGDNSPLHF. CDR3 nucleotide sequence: TGTGCCACCAGCAGACGGACAGGGGATAATTCACCCCTCCACTTT.